The T cell receptor (beta chain) under discussion was sequenced for a study of blood T cell repertoires in COVID-19. Germline CDR1 SGHRS, CDR2 YFSETQ. This CDR3 has 16 residues. Trimming left V 0 bases short and J 4 bases short, with 16 bases between. Here immunoSEQ multiplex PCR was the method, and the copy in TCRdb shows in-frame clones only, minus some. The sample lists roughly 170,000 clones; 81% were seen once. This receptor was obtained from a woman aged 40-49 years with acute COVID-19. The chain recombines TRBV5-1 with TRBJ1-1; tentatively, D is TRBD1 (6 bases). The sample was PBMCs or T cells enriched from blood (not recorded which). In DNA, the CDR3 is TGCGCCAGCAGCTTGGCGTCAGGGGAAGGGTCCACTGAAGCTTTCTTT. It yields the protein CASSLASGEGSTEAFF.